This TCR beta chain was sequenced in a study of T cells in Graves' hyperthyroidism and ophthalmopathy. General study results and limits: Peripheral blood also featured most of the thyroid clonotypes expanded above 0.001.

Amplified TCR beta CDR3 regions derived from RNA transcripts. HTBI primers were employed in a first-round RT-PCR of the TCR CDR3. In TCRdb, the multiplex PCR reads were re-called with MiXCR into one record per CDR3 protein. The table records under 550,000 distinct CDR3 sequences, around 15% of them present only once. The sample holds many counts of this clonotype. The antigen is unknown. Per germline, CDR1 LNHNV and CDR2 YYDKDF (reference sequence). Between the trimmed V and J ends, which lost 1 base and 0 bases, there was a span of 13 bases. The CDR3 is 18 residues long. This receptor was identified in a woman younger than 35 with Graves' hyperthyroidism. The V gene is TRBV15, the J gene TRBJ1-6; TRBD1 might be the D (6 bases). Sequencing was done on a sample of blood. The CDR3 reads CATSRGTEPSSYNSPLHF. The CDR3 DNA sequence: TGTGCCACCAGCAGAGGGACAGAACCGAGCTCCTATAATTCACCCCTCCACTTT. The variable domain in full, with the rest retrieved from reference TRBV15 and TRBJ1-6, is DAMVIQNPRYQVTQFGKPVTLSCSQTLNHNVMYWYQQKSSQAPKLLFHYYDKDFNNEADTPDNFQSRRPNTSFCFLDIRSPGLGDTAMYLCATSRGTEPSSYNSPLHFGNGTRLTVT.